This record covers a single T cell receptor (beta chain). Its antigen remains unknown. This CDR3 is 14 amino acids long. The germline gives CDR1 SGHRS, CDR2 YFSETQ. Between the trimmed V and J ends, which lost 2 bases and 2 bases, there was a span of 7 bases. TCRalpha and TCRbeta libraries used 5'RACE with constant-segment primers and UMIs. Using its own MiXCR run on the 5' RACE reads, TCRdb lists one record per CDR3 protein. The sample includes about 610,000 distinct CDR3 sequences, 17% of them seen just once. This sample stems from a study of T-cell memory formation after mild COVID-19. Across the whole study: Largely donor-specific sequence clusters came from a couple of donors.

Study-wide points: There were some responding clones in pre-infection memory, which suggested that cross-reactive memory had joined. The SARS-CoV-2 specificity of second-wave clones reaching peak at day 37 remained unverified.

The gene calls are TRBV5-1 and TRBJ1-4; D is possibly TRBD1 (5 bases). The sequenced sample consisted of PBMCs or a T cell subset sorted from them (not recorded which). The TCR comes from an adult woman who had mild COVID-19 (a few samples of this study predate the infection). Cell type and time point are not known. Written as DNA, the CDR3 is TGCGCCAGCAGCTTCCGGGACACTAATGAAAAACTGTTTTTT. It yields the protein CASSFRDTNEKLFF.